This T cell receptor (beta chain) appears in the sequencing data of a study of tumor-infiltrating lymphocytes in primary liver carcinoma. Using a constant-region primer together with ProtoScript II reverse transcriptase, TCR beta cDNA was made from around 500 ng of total RNA. Investigators got TCR beta libraries out of three nested multiplex PCR rounds, done with slightly modified ARM-PCR. The first two PCR rounds used TRBV1-TRBV30 forward primers with a C-beta reverse primer, nine to eleven cycles each. MiXCR, run by TCRdb on the multiplex PCR reads, gives a single entry per CDR3 protein. In the table there are 47,000 or so distinct CDR3 sequences, over 70% of which are singletons. The germline V gene has CDR1 GTSNPN and CDR2 SVGIG (reference sequence). The CDR3 extends over 14 amino acids. V gave up 4 bases and J gave up 4 bases; unmatched junction bases: 8. From unsorted bulk tissue weighing about 20-31 mg, DNA and RNA were co-extracted. No treatment had been given to the patients, who were chronically infected with HBV.

The table lists this clonotype with many counts. This chain joins TRBV30 and TRBJ2-7; 9 bases are a match to TRBD1. The TCR originated in a man aged 35 to 55 with primary liver carcinoma and hepatitis B virus infection. Sequences were obtained from liver tumor tissue from sampling region 3. The subset is: tumor region T3, left-lateral pole. CDR3 sequence (DNA): TGTGCCTGGAAACGGTACAGGGGGCTTTACGAGCAGTACTTC. Encoded protein: CAWKRYRGLYEQYF.